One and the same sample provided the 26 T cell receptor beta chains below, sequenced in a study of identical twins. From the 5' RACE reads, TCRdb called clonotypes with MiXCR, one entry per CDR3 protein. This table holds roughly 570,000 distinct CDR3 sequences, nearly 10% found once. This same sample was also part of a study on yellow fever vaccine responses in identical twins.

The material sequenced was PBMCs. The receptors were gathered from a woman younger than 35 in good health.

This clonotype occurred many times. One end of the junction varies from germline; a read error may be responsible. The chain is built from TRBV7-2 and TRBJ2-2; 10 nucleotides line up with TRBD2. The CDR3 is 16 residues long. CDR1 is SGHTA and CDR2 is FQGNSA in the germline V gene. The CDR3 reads CARSSGLALNTGELFF. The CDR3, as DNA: TGTGCCAGGAGCTCGGGACTAGCGTTGAACACCGGGGAGCTGTTTTTT.

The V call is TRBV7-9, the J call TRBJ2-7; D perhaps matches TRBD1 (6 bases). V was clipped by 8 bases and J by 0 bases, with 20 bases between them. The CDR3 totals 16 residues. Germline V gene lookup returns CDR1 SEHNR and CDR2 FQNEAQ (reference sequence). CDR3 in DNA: TGTGCCAGCTCTCAGGGGCCCGACGTCTTCTCCTACGAGCAGTACTTC. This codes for CASSQGPDVFSYEQYF.

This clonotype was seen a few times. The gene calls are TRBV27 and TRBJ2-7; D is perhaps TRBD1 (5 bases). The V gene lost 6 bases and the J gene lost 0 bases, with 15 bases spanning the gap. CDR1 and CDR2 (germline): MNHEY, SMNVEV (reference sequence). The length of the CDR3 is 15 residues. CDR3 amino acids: CASSDSQLSSYEQYF. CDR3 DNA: TGTGCCAGCAGCGACAGCCAACTTAGCTCCTACGAGCAGTACTTC.

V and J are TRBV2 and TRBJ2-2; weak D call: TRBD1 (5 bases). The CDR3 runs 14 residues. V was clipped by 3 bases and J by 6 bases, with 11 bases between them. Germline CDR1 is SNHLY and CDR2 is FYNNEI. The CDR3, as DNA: TGTGCCAGCAGTGAGGTCAGGGTGTCCGGGGAGCTGTTTTTT. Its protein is CASSEVRVSGELFF.

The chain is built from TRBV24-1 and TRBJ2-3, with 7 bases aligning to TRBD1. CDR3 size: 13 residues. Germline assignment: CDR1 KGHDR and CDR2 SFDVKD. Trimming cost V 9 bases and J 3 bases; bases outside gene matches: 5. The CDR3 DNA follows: TGTGCCACCCTAAAGACAGGGACAGATACGCAGTATTTT. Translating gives CATLKTGTDTQYF.

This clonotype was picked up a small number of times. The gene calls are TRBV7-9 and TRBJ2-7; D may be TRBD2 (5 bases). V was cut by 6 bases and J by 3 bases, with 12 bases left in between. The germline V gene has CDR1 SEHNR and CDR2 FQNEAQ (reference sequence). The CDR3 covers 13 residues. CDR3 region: CASRNSGDYEQYF. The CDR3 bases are TGTGCCAGCAGAAATTCCGGGGACTACGAGCAGTACTTC.

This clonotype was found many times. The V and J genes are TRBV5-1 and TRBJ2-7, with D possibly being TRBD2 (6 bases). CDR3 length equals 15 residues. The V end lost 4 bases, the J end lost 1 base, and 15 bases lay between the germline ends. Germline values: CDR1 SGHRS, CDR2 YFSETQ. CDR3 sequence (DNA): TGCGCCAGCAGCCTCCGATGGAGGGGTTCCTACGAGCAGTACTTC. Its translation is CASSLRWRGSYEQYF.

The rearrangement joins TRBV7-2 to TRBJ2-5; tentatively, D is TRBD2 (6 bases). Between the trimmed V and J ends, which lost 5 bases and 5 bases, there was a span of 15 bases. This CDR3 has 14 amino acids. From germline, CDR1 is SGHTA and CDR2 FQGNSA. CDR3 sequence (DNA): TGTGCCAGCAGCCCCCCTAGCGTGTTGGAGACCCAGTACTTC. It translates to CASSPPSVLETQYF.

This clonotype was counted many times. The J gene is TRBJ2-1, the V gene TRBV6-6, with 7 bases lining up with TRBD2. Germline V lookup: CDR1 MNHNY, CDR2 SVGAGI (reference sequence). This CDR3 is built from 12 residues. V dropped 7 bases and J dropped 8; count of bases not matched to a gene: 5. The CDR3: CASTARGDEQFF. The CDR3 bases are TGTGCCAGCACCGCCCGGGGGGATGAGCAGTTCTTC.

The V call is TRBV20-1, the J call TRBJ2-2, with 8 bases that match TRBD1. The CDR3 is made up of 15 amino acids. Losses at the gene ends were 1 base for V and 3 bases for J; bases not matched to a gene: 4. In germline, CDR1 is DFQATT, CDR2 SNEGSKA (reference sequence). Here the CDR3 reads CSARAGGAYTGELFF. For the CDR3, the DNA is TGCAGTGCTAGAGCAGGGGGCGCGTACACCGGGGAGCTGTTTTTT.

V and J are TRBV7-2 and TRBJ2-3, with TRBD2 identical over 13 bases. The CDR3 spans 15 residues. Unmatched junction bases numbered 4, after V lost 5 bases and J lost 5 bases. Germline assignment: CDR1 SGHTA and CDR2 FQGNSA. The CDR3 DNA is TGTGCCAGCAGCATTACTAGCGGGGGGGGAGATACGCAGTATTTT. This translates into CASSITSGGGDTQYF. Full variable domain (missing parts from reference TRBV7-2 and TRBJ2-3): GAGVSQSPSNKVTEKGKDVELRCDPISGHTALYWYRQSLGQGLEFLIYFQGNSAPDKSGLPSDRFSAERTGGSVSTLTIQRTQQEDSAVYLCASSITSGGGDTQYFGPGTRLTVL.

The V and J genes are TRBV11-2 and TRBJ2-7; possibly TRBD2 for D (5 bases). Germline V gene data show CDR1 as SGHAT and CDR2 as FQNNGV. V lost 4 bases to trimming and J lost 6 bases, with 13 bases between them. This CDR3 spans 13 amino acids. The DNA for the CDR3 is TGTGCCAGCAGCTCAAGAGCGGCCCGCGAGCAGTACTTC. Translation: CASSSRAAREQYF.

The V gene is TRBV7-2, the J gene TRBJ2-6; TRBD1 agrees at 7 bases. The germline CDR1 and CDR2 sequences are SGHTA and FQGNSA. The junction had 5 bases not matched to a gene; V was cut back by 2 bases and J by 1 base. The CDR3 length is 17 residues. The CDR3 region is CASSLSPTGSGANVLTF. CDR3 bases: TGTGCCAGCAGCTTATCCCCGACAGGGTCTGGGGCCAACGTCCTGACTTTC.

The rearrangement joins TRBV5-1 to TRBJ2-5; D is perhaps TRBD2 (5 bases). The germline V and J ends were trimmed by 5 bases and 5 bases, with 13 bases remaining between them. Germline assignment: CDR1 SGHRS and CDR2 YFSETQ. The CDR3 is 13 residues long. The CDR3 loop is CASRRASPETQYF. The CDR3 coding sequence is TGCGCCAGCAGACGAGCTAGCCCGGAGACCCAGTACTTC.

DNA of the CDR3: TGTGCCAGCAGCGTAGGCAGGGGGACCTACAATGAGCAGTTCTTC. As protein: CASSVGRGTYNEQFF. The J gene is TRBJ2-1, the V gene TRBV9; 7 bases are a match to TRBD1. The V and J ends lost 0 bases and 2 bases, in that order; junction bases with no gene match: 2. The germline gives CDR1 SGDLS, CDR2 YYNGEE. The CDR3 is made up of 15 amino acids.

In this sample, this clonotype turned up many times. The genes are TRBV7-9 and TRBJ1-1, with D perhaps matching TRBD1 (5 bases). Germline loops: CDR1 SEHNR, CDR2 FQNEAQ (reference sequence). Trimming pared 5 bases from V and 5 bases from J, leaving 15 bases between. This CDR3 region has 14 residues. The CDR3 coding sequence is TGTGCCAGCAGCCCGCCGTGGCAGGGAACTGAAGCTTTCTTT. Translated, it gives CASSPPWQGTEAFF.

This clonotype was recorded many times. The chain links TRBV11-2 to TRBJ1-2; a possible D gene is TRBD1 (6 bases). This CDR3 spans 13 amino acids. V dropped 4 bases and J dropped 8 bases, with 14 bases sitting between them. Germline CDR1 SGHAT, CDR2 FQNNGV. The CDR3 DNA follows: TGTGCCAGCAGCTCCTCGGCGGGGGCAGGCTACACCTTC. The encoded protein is CASSSSAGAGYTF.

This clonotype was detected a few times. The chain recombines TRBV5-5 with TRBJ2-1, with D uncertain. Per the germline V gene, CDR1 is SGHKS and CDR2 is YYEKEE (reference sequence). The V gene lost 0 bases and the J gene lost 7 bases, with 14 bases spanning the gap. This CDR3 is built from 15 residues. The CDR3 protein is CASSLGSAFGNEQFF. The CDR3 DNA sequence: TGTGCCAGCAGCTTGGGGTCGGCCTTCGGTAATGAGCAGTTCTTC.

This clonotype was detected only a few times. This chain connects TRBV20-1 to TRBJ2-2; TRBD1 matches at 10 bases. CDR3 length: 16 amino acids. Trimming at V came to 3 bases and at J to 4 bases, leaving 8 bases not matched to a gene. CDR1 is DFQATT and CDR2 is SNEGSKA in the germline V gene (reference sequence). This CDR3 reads CSASALGQGLTGELFF. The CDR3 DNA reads TGCAGTGCTAGCGCTCTGGGACAGGGGCTCACCGGGGAGCTGTTTTTT.

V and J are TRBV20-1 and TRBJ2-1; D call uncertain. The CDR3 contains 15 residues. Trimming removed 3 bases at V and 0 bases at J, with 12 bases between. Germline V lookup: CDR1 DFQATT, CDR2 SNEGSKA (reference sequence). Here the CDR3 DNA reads TGCAGTGCTAGCGCGTGGGATAACTCCTACAATGAGCAGTTCTTC. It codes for CSASAWDNSYNEQFF.

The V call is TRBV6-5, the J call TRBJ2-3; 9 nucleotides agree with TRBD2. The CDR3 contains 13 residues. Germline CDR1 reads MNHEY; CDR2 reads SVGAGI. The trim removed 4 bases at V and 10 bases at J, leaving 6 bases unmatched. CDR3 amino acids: CASSFVAGGPQYF. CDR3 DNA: TGTGCCAGCAGTTTCGTCGCGGGAGGGCCGCAGTATTTT.

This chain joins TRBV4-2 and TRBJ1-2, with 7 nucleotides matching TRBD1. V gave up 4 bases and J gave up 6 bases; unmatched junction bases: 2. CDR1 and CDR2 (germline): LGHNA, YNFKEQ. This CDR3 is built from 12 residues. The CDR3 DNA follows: TGTGCCAGCAGCCGAGGGGGCAATGGCTACACCTTC. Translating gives CASSRGGNGYTF.

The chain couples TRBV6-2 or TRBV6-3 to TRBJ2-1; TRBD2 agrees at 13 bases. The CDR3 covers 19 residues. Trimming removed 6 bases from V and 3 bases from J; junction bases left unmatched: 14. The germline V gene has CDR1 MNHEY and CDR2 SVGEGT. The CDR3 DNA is TGTGCCAGCAGCCATACGGGGACTAGCGGGATGCCCCTCTACAATGAGCAGTTCTTC. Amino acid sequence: CASSHTGTSGMPLYNEQFF.

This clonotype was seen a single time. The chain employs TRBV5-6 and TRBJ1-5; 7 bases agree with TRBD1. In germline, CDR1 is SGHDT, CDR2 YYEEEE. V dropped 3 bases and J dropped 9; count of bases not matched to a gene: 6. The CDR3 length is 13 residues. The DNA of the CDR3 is TGTGCCAGCAGCTCGAACCCAGGGGGGCCCCAGCATTTT. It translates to CASSSNPGGPQHF.

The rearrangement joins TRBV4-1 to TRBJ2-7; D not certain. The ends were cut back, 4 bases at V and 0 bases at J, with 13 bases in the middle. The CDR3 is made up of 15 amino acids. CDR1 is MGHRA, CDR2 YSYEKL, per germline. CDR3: CASSRGRFSSYEQYF. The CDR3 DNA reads TGCGCCAGCAGCCGCGGACGGTTTAGCTCCTACGAGCAGTACTTC.

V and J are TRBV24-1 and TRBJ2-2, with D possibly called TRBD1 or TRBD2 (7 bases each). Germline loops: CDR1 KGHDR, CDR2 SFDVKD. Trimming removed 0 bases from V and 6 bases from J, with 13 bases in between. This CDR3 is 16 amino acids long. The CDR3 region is CATSDLSRGGSGELFF. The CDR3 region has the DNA TGTGCCACCAGTGATTTGTCCAGGGGGGGCTCCGGGGAGCTGTTTTTT.